The T cell receptor (beta chain) under discussion was sequenced for a study of blood T cell repertoires in COVID-19 (dated by TCRdb to the early 2020s). Some background on the complete study: Samples covering the acute and convalescent phases of COVID-19 were provided by collaborators in the United States, Italy and Spain. The prospective study material was composed of cDNA or gDNA derived from T cells, B-cell-depleted T cells, or PBMCs. Deeply sampled blood TCRbeta repertoires from subjects exposed to, actively infected with, or recovered from COVID-19 were included in the dataset. The repertoires were released in a freely available public database intended as a resource for research on the immune response to SARS-CoV-2. Samples were obtained from the ongoing ImmuneRACE study (first 160 participants) and from some 1,300 subjects provided by 6 global collaborators. A de-identified subject ID, COVID-19 status, age in years and sex were almost always included in the sample metadata. Where HLA class I and class II types were available, the types were taken from metadata supplied by the sample provider, not from assay-based typing.

Comment on this clone: Its antigen specificity is not known. No much larger clone exists at a distance of one base, and base qualities are not known.

CDR1 SNHLY and CDR2 FYNNEI were looked up in the germline V gene. V trim: 6 bases; J trim: 7 bases; unmatched bases: 9. The CDR3 sequence holds 13 residues, the cysteine and phenylalanine included. Only the CDR3 region is kept as DNA, spanning 39 bases read in frame from base 1. One collaborating source in Seattle enrolled patients while the patients were actively infected and followed the patients over time throughout the course of disease. Collaborating institutions collected whole blood in K2EDTA tubes following their own protocols. For TCRbeta analysis, collaborators shipped samples in one of three forms: frozen whole blood, isolated PBMCs, or DNA extracted from either of those sample types. The paper's findings and limits, for the study overall: How much clinical and demographic metadata was included differed by source and by participant, and the metadata was provided uncurated.

TCRbeta CDR3 regions were amplified from genomic DNA using the immunoSEQ Assay, a bias-controlled multiplex PCR. Under the source paper's analysis protocol: Nucleated cell counts per sample were estimated from amplification of reference gene primers within the assay. To quantify the absolute abundance of each unique TCRbeta CDR3 rearrangement, sequence reads were collapsed and filtered. For each sample, productive Simpson clonality was calculated by taking the square root of Simpson's diversity index across productive rearrangements. TCRdb took this table from immuneACCESS and kept in-frame rearrangements with V and J called. Such tables lack part of the clones; where checked against another copy, unresolved V genes explain under half of the gap, and the rest is unexplained. That table is the source of V, J and clone size, and D and trimming were worked out from the DNA. The sample includes 200,000 to 250,000 clones, with about 83% observed a single time. The ten largest clones take up 0.95% to 1.5% of the sample.

The material sequenced was peripheral blood. The clonotype was recovered from a woman between 25 and 40 years old with COVID-19, enrolled during active disease. In this chain, TRBV2 is recombined with TRBJ2-7; 7 junctional bases match TRBD2. CDR3 protein: CASSLGQAGEQYF. The nucleotides read TGTGCCAGCAGCTTGGGGCAAGCGGGGGAGCAGTACTTC.